Following are 5 T cell receptor beta chains from one sample sequenced in a study of CD8 T cells in ankylosing spondylitis (dated by TCRdb to the late 2010s). Receptor libraries were prepared by 5' RACE. Instrument on record: Illumina HiSeq 2500. TCRdb redid the processing of the public reads, applying fastp at Q25 and MiXCR, and retained in-frame beta chains. Rows with a matching CDR3 protein are joined into one entry that keeps the most common DNA and genes. Recorded for this sample are roughly 160,000 distinct CDR3 sequences; around a tenth of them occurred a single time. Roughly 28% of the sample belongs to the ten largest clones. What was sequenced was blood, either unsorted or a sorted T cell fraction (not recorded which). The source is a male donor with ankylosing spondylitis or in good health (not recorded which).

This clonotype was counted many times. The chain uses TRBV29-1 and TRBJ2-1; TRBD2 matches at 9 bases. The ends lost 7 bases at V and 7 bases at J; junction bases unmatched: 11. Germline values: CDR1 SQVTM, CDR2 ANQGSEA. This CDR3 region has 14 residues. The CDR3 sequence is CSASPGLASNEQFF. CDR3 coding DNA: TGCAGCGCTTCCCCGGGACTAGCATCGAATGAGCAGTTCTTC.

This clonotype was seen ten or more times. The V gene is TRBV2, the J gene TRBJ2-3; 11 positions agree with TRBD2. The CDR3 length is 19 residues. V was pared by 2 bases and J by 4 bases, with 14 bases of the junction left unmatched. Germline loops: CDR1 SNHLY, CDR2 FYNNEI. CDR3 DNA: TGTGCCAGCAGTGAATTGGCGCTAGCGGGAGGCTCGGGGTCAGATACGCAGTATTTT. It specifies CASSELALAGGSGSDTQYF.

This clonotype came up many times. This chain uses TRBV12-3 or TRBV12-4 with TRBJ1-5; TRBD1 matches 9 bases. V was pared by 5 bases and J by 6 bases, with 5 bases of the junction left unmatched. This CDR3 is built from 14 residues. For the CDR3, the DNA is TGTGCCAGCAGTCGGACAGGGGAGGGTCAGCCCCAGCATTTT. This encodes CASSRTGEGQPQHF.

This clonotype was seen at least ten times. As DNA, the CDR3 is TGCGCCAGCAGTGAACAGGGGGGCTATGGCTACACCTTC. Residues: CASSEQGGYGYTF. The rearrangement links TRBV10-1 to TRBJ1-2, with TRBD1 identical over 8 bases. The germline gives CDR1 WNHNN, CDR2 SYGVQD (reference sequence). V shed 3 bases and J 4 bases; nucleotides not matched to a gene: 1. This CDR3 is built from 13 residues.

This clonotype has just a few counts. This chain connects TRBV7-8 to TRBJ1-2; D unresolved. Germline V CDR1 and CDR2: SGHVS, FQNEAQ. V lost 2 bases and J 3 bases, leaving 13 bases between the germline ends. CDR3 length equals 15 residues. The CDR3 here is CASSLHRLVDYGYTF. CDR3 nucleotides: TGTGCCAGCAGCTTACATAGGCTGGTTGACTATGGCTACACCTTC.